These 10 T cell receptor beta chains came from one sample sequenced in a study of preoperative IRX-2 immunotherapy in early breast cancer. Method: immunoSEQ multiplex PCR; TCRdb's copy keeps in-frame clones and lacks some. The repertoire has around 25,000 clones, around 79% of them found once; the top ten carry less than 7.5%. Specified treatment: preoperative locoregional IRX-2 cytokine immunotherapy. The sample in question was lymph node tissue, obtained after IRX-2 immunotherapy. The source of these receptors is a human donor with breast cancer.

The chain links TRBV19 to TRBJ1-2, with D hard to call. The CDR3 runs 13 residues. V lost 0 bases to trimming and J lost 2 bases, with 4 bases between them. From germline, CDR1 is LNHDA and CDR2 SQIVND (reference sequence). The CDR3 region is CASSIDRNYGYTF. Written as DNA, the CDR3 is TGTGCCAGTAGTATAGACCGGAACTATGGCTACACCTTC.

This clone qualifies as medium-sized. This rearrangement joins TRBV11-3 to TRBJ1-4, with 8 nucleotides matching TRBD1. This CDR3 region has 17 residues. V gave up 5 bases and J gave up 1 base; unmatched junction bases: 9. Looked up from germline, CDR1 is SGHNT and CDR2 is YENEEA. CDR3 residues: CASSRGQGAGTNEKLFF. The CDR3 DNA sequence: TGTGCCAGCAGCCGCGGACAGGGAGCCGGAACTAATGAAAAACTGTTTTTT.

The DNA of the CDR3 is TGTGCCAGTAGGACAAGACCGGGACAGGGACGGAGCACTGAAGCTTTCTTT. Its protein product is CASRTRPGQGRSTEAFF. V usage is TRBV19 and J usage is TRBJ1-1; 9 bases align to TRBD1. CDR1 is LNHDA and CDR2 is SQIVND in the germline V gene (reference sequence). The CDR3 consists of 17 residues. After removal of 6 bases from V and 4 bases from J, the junction contained 15 bases not matched to a gene. The full variable domain, with the rest looked up from reference TRBV19 and TRBJ1-1, is DGGITQSPKYLFRKEGQNVTLSCEQNLNHDAMYWYRQDPGQGLRLIYYSQIVNDFQKGDIAEGYSVSREKKESFPLTVTSAQKNPTAFYLCASRTRPGQGRSTEAFFGQGTRLTVV.

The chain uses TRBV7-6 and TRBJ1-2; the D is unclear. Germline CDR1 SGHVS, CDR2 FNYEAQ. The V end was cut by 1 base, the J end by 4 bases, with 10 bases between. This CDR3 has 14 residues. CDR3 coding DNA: TGTGCCAGCAGCTTAGGAGCGACAACCTATGGCTACACCTTC. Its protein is CASSLGATTYGYTF.

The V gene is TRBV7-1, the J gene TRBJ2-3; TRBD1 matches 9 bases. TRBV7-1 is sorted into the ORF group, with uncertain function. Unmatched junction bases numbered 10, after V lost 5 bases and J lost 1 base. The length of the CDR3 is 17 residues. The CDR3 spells CASSVGPGQGGTDTQYF. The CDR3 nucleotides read TGTGCCAGCAGCGTCGGACCGGGACAGGGTGGCACAGATACGCAGTATTTT.

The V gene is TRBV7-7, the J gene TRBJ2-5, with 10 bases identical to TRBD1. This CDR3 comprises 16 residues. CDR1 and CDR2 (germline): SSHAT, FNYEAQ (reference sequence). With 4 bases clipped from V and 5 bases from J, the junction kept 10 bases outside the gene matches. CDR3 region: CASSWKGTGAGETQYF. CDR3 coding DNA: TGTGCCAGCAGCTGGAAAGGGACAGGGGCGGGGGAGACCCAGTACTTC.

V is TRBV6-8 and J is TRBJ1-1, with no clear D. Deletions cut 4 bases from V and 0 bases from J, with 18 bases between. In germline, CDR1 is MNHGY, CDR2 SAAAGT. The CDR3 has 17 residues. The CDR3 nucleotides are TGTGCCAGCAGTTTCAGAGTAACACCCTCTATGAACACTGAAGCTTTCTTT. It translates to CASSFRVTPSMNTEAFF.

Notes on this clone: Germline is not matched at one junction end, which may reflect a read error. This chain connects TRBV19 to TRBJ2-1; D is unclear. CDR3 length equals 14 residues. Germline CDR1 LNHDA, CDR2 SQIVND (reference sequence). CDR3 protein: CASSSPRSFNEQFF. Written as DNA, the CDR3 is TGTGCCAGTAGTTCCCCTCGGTCCTTCAATGAGCAGTTCTTC. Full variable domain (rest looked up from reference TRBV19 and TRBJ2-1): DGGITQSPKYLFRKEGQNVTLSCEQNLNHDAMYWYRQDPGQGLRLIYYSQIVNDFQKGDIAEGYSVSREKKESFPLTVTSAQKNPTAFYLCASSSPRSFNEQFFGPGTRLTVL.

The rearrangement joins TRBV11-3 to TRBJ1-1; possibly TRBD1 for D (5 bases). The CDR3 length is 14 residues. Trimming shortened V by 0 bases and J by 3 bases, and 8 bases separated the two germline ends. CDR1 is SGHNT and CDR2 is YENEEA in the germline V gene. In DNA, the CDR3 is TGTGCCAGCAGCTTAGATCTCAGGGACACTGAAGCTTTCTTT. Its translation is CASSLDLRDTEAFF.

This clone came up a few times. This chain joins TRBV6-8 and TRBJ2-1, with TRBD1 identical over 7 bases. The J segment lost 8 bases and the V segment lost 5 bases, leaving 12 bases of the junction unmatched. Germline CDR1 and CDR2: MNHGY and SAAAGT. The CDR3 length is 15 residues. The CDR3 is CASSRLDRVTDEQFF. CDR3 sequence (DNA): TGTGCCAGCAGTCGACTTGACAGGGTTACGGATGAGCAGTTCTTC.